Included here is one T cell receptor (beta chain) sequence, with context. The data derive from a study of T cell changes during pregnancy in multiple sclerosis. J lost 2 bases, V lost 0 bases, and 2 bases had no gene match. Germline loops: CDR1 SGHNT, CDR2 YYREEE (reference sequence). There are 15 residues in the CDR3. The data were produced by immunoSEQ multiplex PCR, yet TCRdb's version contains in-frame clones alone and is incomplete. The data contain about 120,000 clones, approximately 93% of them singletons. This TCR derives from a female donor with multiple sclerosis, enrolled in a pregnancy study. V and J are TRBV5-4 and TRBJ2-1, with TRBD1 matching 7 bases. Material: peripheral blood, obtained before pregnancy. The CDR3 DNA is TGTGCCAGCAGCTTGGACAGGGGAACCTACAATGAGCAGTTCTTC. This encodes CASSLDRGTYNEQFF.